Detailed here is one TCR beta chain. This study enrolled people aged about 18 to 100 from roughly 22 US geographic areas. The data originate from a study of blood T cell repertoires in COVID-19. Study overall: The United States, Italy and Spain were the sources of the acute and convalescent COVID-19 samples.

This CDR3 contains 16 residues. The germline V and J ends were trimmed by 0 bases and 6 bases, with 15 bases remaining between them. Per germline, CDR1 SGHRS and CDR2 YFSETQ. In the source study's methods: The authors estimated nucleated cell counts from reference gene primer amplification. Clones were sequenced by immunoSEQ multiplex PCR, and TCRdb holds only the in-frame ones, with some missing. That table gives V, J and clone size, and the DNA gave D and trimming. In the table there are a few hundred thousand clones, around 84% of which are singletons. The chain couples TRBV5-1 to TRBJ2-2; D might be TRBD2 (5 bases). This sequence originates from a man aged 35 to 55 who had recovered from COVID-19. Sample: PBMCs or T cells enriched from blood (not recorded which). This CDR3 is CASSLGTELRAGELFF. The CDR3 DNA follows: TGCGCCAGCAGCTTGGGAACCGAACTGAGGGCCGGGGAGCTGTTTTTT. Looking up the rest from reference TRBV5-1 and TRBJ2-2 gives the full variable domain: KAGVTQTPRYLIKTRGQQVTLSCSPISGHRSVSWYQQTPGQGLQFLFEYFSETQRNKGNFPGRFSGRQFSNSRSEMNVSTLELGDSALYLCASSLGTELRAGELFFGEGSRLTVL.